The 16 T cell receptor beta chains below come from one sample, sequenced in a study of early T cells in non-severe SARS-CoV-2 infection. TCRdb recomputed calls from the 5' RACE reads with MiXCR, one row per CDR3 protein. This sample has 100,000 to 130,000 distinct CDR3 sequences; 11% occur once, and the top ten carry 7.6%. Sequencing was done on a sample of whole blood. These receptors came from an adult who was a healthcare worker with PCR-confirmed SARS-CoV-2 infection or an uninfected control (not recorded which).

This clonotype was counted ten times or more. The J gene is TRBJ2-1, the V gene TRBV23-1; TRBD2 aligns across 13 bases. TRBV23-1 is an ORF for which the function is uncertain. The CDR3 is 23 residues long. Germline trimming cut 3 bases from V and 0 bases from J; bases unmatched to any gene: 20. The CDR3 reads CASSQAGRDTGLAGESSYNEQFF. The CDR3 coding sequence is TGCGCCAGCAGTCAGGCCGGGAGGGACACCGGACTAGCGGGGGAGAGCTCCTACAATGAGCAGTTCTTC.

The chain uses TRBV20-1 and TRBJ2-7; a possible D gene is TRBD2 (6 bases). The ends were cut back, 0 bases at V and 1 base at J, with 7 bases in the middle. Germline values: CDR1 DFQATT, CDR2 SNEGSKA (reference sequence). There are 13 residues in the CDR3. DNA for the CDR3: TGCAGTGCTAGAGATCGGGAGTCCTACGAGCAGTACTTC. Protein product: CSARDRESYEQYF.

This clonotype occurred a few times. CDR3 coding DNA: TGTGCCAGCAGCCCTCCCCGGGCCAGGGGCCTTCATCAGCCCCAGCATTTT. Protein sequence: CASSPPRARGLHQPQHF. The J gene is TRBJ1-5, the V gene TRBV7-6; perhaps TRBD1 as D (6 bases). Trimming took off 5 bases at V and 5 bases at J, with 22 bases between the two ends. From germline, CDR1 is SGHVS and CDR2 FNYEAQ. There are 17 residues in the CDR3.

This clonotype was recorded at least ten times. The V and J genes are TRBV20-1 and TRBJ2-7; 12 bases match TRBD2. The CDR3 loop spans 14 amino acids. Losses at the gene ends were 6 bases for V and 2 bases for J; bases not matched to a gene: 5. CDR1 and CDR2 from the germline V gene are DFQATT and SNEGSKA (reference sequence). CDR3 loop: CSATGLAGTYEQYF. The CDR3 coding sequence is TGCAGTGCGACAGGACTAGCGGGAACCTACGAGCAGTACTTC.

This clonotype occurred many times. This chain links TRBV7-2 with TRBJ2-5; TRBD2 matches at 7 bases. V lost 5 bases and J lost 5; bases outside the gene matches: 23. From germline, CDR1 is SGHTA and CDR2 FQGNSA. CDR3 size: 19 residues. Written as DNA, the CDR3 is TGTGCCAGCAGCCCCCCTGGGCACGCGGGGGTTAGTCGTTGGGAGACCCAGTACTTC. It codes for CASSPPGHAGVSRWETQYF.

Many counts were recorded for this clonotype. V and J are TRBV28 and TRBJ1-1; weak D call: TRBD1 (5 bases). V lost 6 bases and J lost 8, with 7 bases in between. CDR1 MDHEN and CDR2 SYDVKM come from the germline V gene. The CDR3 consists of 10 residues. CDR3 DNA sequence: TGTGCCAGCAGGGGGGGAGAAGCTTTCTTT. The encoded protein is CASRGGEAFF.

This clonotype showed up just a few times. This rearrangement joins TRBV12-3 or TRBV12-4 to TRBJ2-2; 9 bases agree with TRBD1. CDR3 size: 14 residues. The V and J ends lost 8 bases and 2 bases, in that order; junction bases with no gene match: 3. CDR3 nucleotides: TGTGCCAGCGGGACAGGGCTAAACACCGGGGAGCTGTTTTTT. It translates to CASGTGLNTGELFF.

V and J are TRBV2 and TRBJ2-7; no firm D call. The CDR3 has 11 amino acids. The ends were cut back, 7 bases at V and 3 bases at J, with 7 bases in the middle. The germline CDR1 and CDR2 sequences are SNHLY and FYNNEI. Here the CDR3 reads CASTLIYEQYF. The CDR3 DNA reads TGTGCCAGCACCTTAATCTACGAGCAGTACTTC.

This clonotype was seen many times. This sequence joins TRBV5-1 and TRBJ2-7; 12 bases match TRBD1. Trimming removed 4 bases from V and 1 base from J; junction bases left unmatched: 12. The CDR3 loop spans 18 amino acids. Germline V gene lookup returns CDR1 SGHRS and CDR2 YFSETQ. CDR3 sequence (DNA): TGCGCCAGCAGCCGGGGGGACAGGGGGCGCCTACGGTCCTACGAGCAGTACTTC. This sequence encodes CASSRGDRGRLRSYEQYF. Full variable domain (remainder filled in from reference TRBV5-1 and TRBJ2-7): KAGVTQTPRYLIKTRGQQVTLSCSPISGHRSVSWYQQTPGQGLQFLFEYFSETQRNKGNFPGRFSGRQFSNSRSEMNVSTLELGDSALYLCASSRGDRGRLRSYEQYFGPGTRLTVT.

The V and J genes are TRBV20-1 and TRBJ2-2, with TRBD2 matching over 10 bases. V lost 5 bases, J lost 4 bases, and 7 bases stayed unmatched. The CDR3 extends over 15 amino acids. CDR1 is DFQATT, CDR2 SNEGSKA, per germline (reference sequence). The chain's CDR3 is CSALLAGAGTGELFF. The DNA for the CDR3 is TGCAGTGCTCTCCTAGCGGGAGCGGGCACCGGGGAGCTGTTTTTT.

This clonotype was counted ten times or more. The chain employs TRBV30 and TRBJ2-2; TRBD1 matches 7 bases. After removal of 2 bases from V and 6 bases from J, the junction contained 3 bases not matched to a gene. The CDR3 is made up of 13 amino acids. CDR1 is GTSNPN, CDR2 SVGIG, per germline (reference sequence). The CDR3 DNA reads TGTGCCTGGAGTATGACAGGGCCCGGGGAGCTGTTTTTT. This translates into CAWSMTGPGELFF.

With respect to this clonotype: This clone may be a read error of a much larger clone one base away. This chain uses TRBV5-4 with TRBJ1-2, with 10 nucleotides matching TRBD1. Germline CDR1 and CDR2: SGHNT and YYREEE (reference sequence). The CDR3 length is 15 residues. The CDR3 DNA sequence: TGTGCCAGCAGGTACGGGACAGGGGAGCGGTATGGCTGCACCTTC. Translation gives CASRYGTGERYGCTF.

This clonotype was observed at least ten times. V is TRBV12-3 or TRBV12-4 and J is TRBJ2-5; 14 nucleotides align to TRBD2. This CDR3 spans 19 amino acids. V trimming: 2 bases; J trimming: 2 bases; junction bases outside the gene matches: 10. The CDR3 is CASSLLSGLAGAGQETQYF. The CDR3 DNA follows: TGTGCCAGCAGTTTACTTTCGGGACTAGCGGGAGCAGGGCAAGAGACCCAGTACTTC.

In this sample, this clonotype turned up a few times. The V gene is TRBV7-6, the J gene TRBJ2-5; D not certain. The CDR3 length is 16 residues. Trimming pared 5 bases from V and 5 bases from J, leaving 21 bases between. Germline V gives CDR1 SGHVS, CDR2 FNYEAQ. The CDR3 DNA follows: TGTGCCAGCAGCCAACCTGGACGGTCAAAGGTGGAGACCCAGTACTTC. This encodes CASSQPGRSKVETQYF.

This rearrangement joins TRBV5-5 to TRBJ2-1, with D perhaps TRBD1 (5 bases). Trimming shortened V by 5 bases and J by 4 bases, and 13 bases separated the two germline ends. Germline CDR1 SGHKS, CDR2 YYEKEE (reference sequence). CDR3 length equals 14 residues. CDR3 bases: TGTGCCAGCAGTCAGCGACAGTTTTACAATGAGCAGTTCTTC. Amino acids: CASSQRQFYNEQFF.

This clonotype has a handful of counts. The chain carries TRBV7-6 and TRBJ2-3; no reliable D call. The CDR3 is made up of 17 amino acids. Germline values: CDR1 SGHVS, CDR2 FNYEAQ. Trimming removed 1 base at V and 1 base at J, with 15 bases between. CDR3 nucleotides: TGTGCCAGCAGCTTAGTCGGATTCGGGCCGCGCACAGATACGCAGTATTTT. This gives the protein CASSLVGFGPRTDTQYF.